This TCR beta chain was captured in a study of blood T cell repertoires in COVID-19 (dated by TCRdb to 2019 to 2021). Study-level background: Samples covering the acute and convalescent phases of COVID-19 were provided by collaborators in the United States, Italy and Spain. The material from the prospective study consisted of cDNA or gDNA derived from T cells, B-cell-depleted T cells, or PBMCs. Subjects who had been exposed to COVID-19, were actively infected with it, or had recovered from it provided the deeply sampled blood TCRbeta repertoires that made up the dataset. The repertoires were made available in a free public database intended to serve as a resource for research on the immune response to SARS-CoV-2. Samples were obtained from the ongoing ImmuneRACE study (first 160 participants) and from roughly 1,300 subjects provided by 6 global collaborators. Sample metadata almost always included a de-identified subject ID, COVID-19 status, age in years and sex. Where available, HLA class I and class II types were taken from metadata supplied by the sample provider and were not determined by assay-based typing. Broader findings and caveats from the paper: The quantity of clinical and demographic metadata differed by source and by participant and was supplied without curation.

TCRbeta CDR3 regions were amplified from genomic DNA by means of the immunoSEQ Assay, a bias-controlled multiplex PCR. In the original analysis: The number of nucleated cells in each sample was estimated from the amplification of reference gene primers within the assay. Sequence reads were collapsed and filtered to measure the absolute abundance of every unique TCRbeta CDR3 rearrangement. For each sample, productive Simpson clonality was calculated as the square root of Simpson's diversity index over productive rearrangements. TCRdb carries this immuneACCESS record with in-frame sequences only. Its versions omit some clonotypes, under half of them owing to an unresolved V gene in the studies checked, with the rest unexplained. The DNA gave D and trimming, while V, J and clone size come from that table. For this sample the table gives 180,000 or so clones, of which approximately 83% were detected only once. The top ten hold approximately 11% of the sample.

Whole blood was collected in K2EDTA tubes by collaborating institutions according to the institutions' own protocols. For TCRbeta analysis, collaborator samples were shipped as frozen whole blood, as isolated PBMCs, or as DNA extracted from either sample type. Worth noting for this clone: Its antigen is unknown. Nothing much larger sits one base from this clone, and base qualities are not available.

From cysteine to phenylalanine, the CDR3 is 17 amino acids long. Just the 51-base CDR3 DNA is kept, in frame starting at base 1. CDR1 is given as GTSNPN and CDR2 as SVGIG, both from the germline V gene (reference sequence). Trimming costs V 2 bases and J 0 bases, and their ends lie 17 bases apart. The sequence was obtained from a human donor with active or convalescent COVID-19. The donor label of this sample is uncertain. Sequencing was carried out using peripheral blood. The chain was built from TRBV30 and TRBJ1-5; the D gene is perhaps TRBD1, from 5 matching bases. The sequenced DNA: TGTGCCTGGAGTAAGACCTGGGGGGTCTATAGCAATCAGCCCCAGCATTTT. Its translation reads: CAWSKTWGVYSNQPQHF.